These T cell receptor beta chains were read from a single sample in a study of CD8 T cells in ankylosing spondylitis. TCRdb ran MiXCR on the 5' RACE reads and lists one entry per CDR3 protein. The table has around 770,000 distinct CDR3 sequences, around 20% seen once. Sequencing was done on a sample of blood, either unsorted or a sorted T cell fraction (not recorded which). The source of these receptors is a male donor with ankylosing spondylitis. CDR3s include the opening cysteine and the closing phenylalanine or tryptophan. A D gene is named only where the DNA matches it firmly. Expanded clones are given a class, and other clones once, few, many or no size at all.

abundance	d_gene	v_gene	j_gene	CDR3nt	CDR3aa
.	.	TRBV12-3/TRBV12-4	TRBJ1-4	TGTGCCAGCAGTTTGGTAGGGGTGGGTAATGAAAAACTGTTTTTT	CASSLVGVGNEKLFF
many	TRBD2	TRBV20-1	TRBJ2-2	TGCAGTGCTAGAGATCTAGCGGGAGACACCGGGGAGCTGTTTTTT	CSARDLAGDTGELFF
few	.	TRBV28	TRBJ2-5	TGTGCCAGCAGCTCTACGGCCGGGAAACAAGAGACCCAGTACTTC	CASSSTAGKQETQYF
few	.	TRBV28	TRBJ1-4	TGTGCCAGCAGCATCCTGACAGGTCAAACGGGAACTAATGAAAAACTGTTTTTT	CASSILTGQTGTNEKLFF
.	.	TRBV12-3/TRBV12-4	TRBJ1-2	TGTGCCAGCAGTTTCGGGCAGGGCTTAGGTGGCTACACCTTC	CASSFGQGLGGYTF
few	TRBD1	TRBV7-9	TRBJ1-3	TGTGCCAGCAGCCGCCTGGACAGGGGCTCTGGAAACACCATATATTTT	CASSRLDRGSGNTIYF
few	.	TRBV6-2/TRBV6-3	TRBJ1-3	TGTGCCAGCAGTTACCTCACTTTGACAGCCTCTGGAAACACCATATATTTT	CASSYLTLTASGNTIYF
few	.	TRBV28	TRBJ1-3	TGTGCCAGCAGGGTGCCCCGGGATGGAAACACCATATATTTT	CASRVPRDGNTIYF
few	.	TRBV20-1	TRBJ1-1	TGCAGTGCAAAGCCTGGGTGGGGCACTGAAGCTTTCTTT	CSAKPGWGTEAFF
few	.	TRBV12-3/TRBV12-4	TRBJ1-1	TGTGCCAGCTTGGGCCACACTGAAGCTTTCTTT	CASLGHTEAFF
.	TRBD1	TRBV2	TRBJ2-1	TGTGCCAGCAGTGAAGAGACAGGGGCGGGCAATGAGCAGTTCTTC	CASSEETGAGNEQFF
few	.	TRBV12-3/TRBV12-4	TRBJ2-7	TGTGCCAGCAGACGGGACCGGGGGGAGCAGTACTTC	CASRRDRGEQYF
.	.	TRBV7-9	TRBJ2-5	TGTGCCAGCAGCTTTGGTAGGGGAGAAGAGACCCAGTACTTC	CASSFGRGEETQYF
few	.	TRBV7-8	TRBJ1-6	TGTGCCAGCAGACCCGACCCCTTCGGGAGCTCACCCCTCCACTTT	CASRPDPFGSSPLHF
once	TRBD2	TRBV3-1	TRBJ2-7	TGTGCCAGCAGCCAACGGGTAGCGGGCTACGAGCAGTACTTC	CASSQRVAGYEQYF
few	.	TRBV7-6	TRBJ2-1	TGTGCCAGCAGCTTATCTCCCAGAAACCACAATGAGCAGTTCTTC	CASSLSPRNHNEQFF
few	.	TRBV27	TRBJ1-6	TGTGCCAGCAGTTTATCGCACGGATCGGGTTCACCCCTCCACTTT	CASSLSHGSGSPLHF
.	TRBD2	TRBV12-3/TRBV12-4	TRBJ2-4	TGTGCCAGCAGGACTTTGACTAGCGGGGGGAACATTCAGTACTTC	CASRTLTSGGNIQYF
.	TRBD1	TRBV4-3	TRBJ2-7	TGCGCCAGCAGCGGGGACAGGGGGCTCCCATACGAGCAGTACTTC	CASSGDRGLPYEQYF
few	.	TRBV5-5	TRBJ1-6	TGTGCCAGCAGCCAAGCGGACCGAATGAGTTCACCCCTCCACTTT	CASSQADRMSSPLHF
.	.	TRBV10-3	TRBJ2-1	TGTGCCATCAGTGGGCCGGGGACTGGGGGCAGCTACAATGAGCAGTTCTTC	CAISGPGTGGSYNEQFF
few	TRBD2	TRBV30	TRBJ2-1	TGTGCCTGGAGTGTACAACGAGATGAGCGGGGGGTTCTTAGCTCCTACAATGAGCAGTTCTTC	CAWSVQRDERGVLSSYNEQFF
.	TRBD1	TRBV5-1	TRBJ2-7	TGCGCCAGCAGCTCACGGGGACAGGGGTCGGGGGAGCAGTACTTC	CASSSRGQGSGEQYF
.	.	TRBV28	TRBJ2-1	TGTGCCAGCAGTTTCTCTCCCTCGGGCAGATACAATGAGCAGTTCTTC	CASSFSPSGRYNEQFF
few	.	TRBV5-5	TRBJ1-2	TGTGCCAGCAGCTTGGGTGGACAGATCCGCAACTATGGCTACACCTTC	CASSLGGQIRNYGYTF
.	.	TRBV29-1	TRBJ2-3	TGCAGCGTTCGGACATTCAACACAGATACGCAGTATTTT	CSVRTFNTDTQYF
.	TRBD1	TRBV29-1	TRBJ1-1	TGCAGCACTGATTCCCAGGGACAGGGGAGGGCTGAAGCTTTCTTT	CSTDSQGQGRAEAFF
.	.	TRBV3-1	TRBJ2-3	TGTGCCAGCAGCCAACCTAGACTACCCACAGATACGCAGTATTTT	CASSQPRLPTDTQYF
.	.	TRBV20-1	TRBJ1-1	TGCAGTGCTAGAGTGACGAAGCCTTTCTTT	CSARVTKPFF
.	.	TRBV20-1	TRBJ2-7	TGCAGTGCTAGATCCCCCCACCGTTCCTACGAGCAGTACTTC	CSARSPHRSYEQYF
many	.	TRBV4-1	TRBJ2-7	TGCGCCAGCAGCCAAGTCCTGGGCTCCTACGAGCAGTACTTC	CASSQVLGSYEQYF
many	TRBD1	TRBV28	TRBJ2-7	TGTGCCAGCAGTCCCCCCGGGACAGGGGGCAACGAGCAGTACTTC	CASSPPGTGGNEQYF
few	.	TRBV12-3/TRBV12-4	TRBJ2-3	TGTGCCAGCAACGGCCGGGGGGCCACAGATACGCAGTATTTT	CASNGRGATDTQYF
many	.	TRBV5-1	TRBJ2-4	TGCGCCAGCAGCTTGGAGGGACTCAAAAACATTCAGTACTTC	CASSLEGLKNIQYF
.	.	TRBV12-3/TRBV12-4	TRBJ2-7	TGTGCCAGCAGTTTTTTTGTGGGTGGAGAGCAGTACTTC	CASSFFVGGEQYF
few	TRBD1	TRBV5-1	TRBJ2-3	TGCGCCAGCAGGGGCCAGGGGGTATCAGATACGCAGTATTTT	CASRGQGVSDTQYF
.	.	TRBV6-1	TRBJ1-3	TGTGCCTCCTCACCCAGGACCTCTGGAAACACCATATATTTT	CASSPRTSGNTIYF
.	.	TRBV20-1	TRBJ1-1	TGCAGTGCTAGGCTGACGACTGAAGCTTTCTTT	CSARLTTEAFF
.	TRBD1	TRBV20-1	TRBJ2-1	TGCAGTGCTAGGGGACAGGGTGGGAATGAGCAGTTCTTC	CSARGQGGNEQFF
few	TRBD1	TRBV5-1	TRBJ1-3	TGCGCCAGCAGCCCGGGACAGGGGGCGGATGGAAACACCATATATTTT	CASSPGQGADGNTIYF
few	.	TRBV5-1	TRBJ2-3	TGCGCCAGCAGCTTGATCGGAGATACGCAGTATTTT	CASSLIGDTQYF
.	TRBD1	TRBV20-1	TRBJ2-2	TGCAGTGCGGCTCCAGGGACAGGCACCGGGGAGCTGTTTTTT	CSAAPGTGTGELFF
.	.	TRBV5-1	TRBJ1-1	TGCGCCAGCAGCCCGGACTCGGTCGCGAACACTGAAGCTTTCTTT	CASSPDSVANTEAFF
.	.	TRBV28	TRBJ2-2	TGTGCCAGCAGTTTACAGTGGGCTACGAACACCGGGGAGCTGTTTTTT	CASSLQWATNTGELFF
.	TRBD2	TRBV7-8	TRBJ2-1	TGTGCCAGCAGCTTAGGTGGGACTAGTTACAATGAGCAGTTCTTC	CASSLGGTSYNEQFF